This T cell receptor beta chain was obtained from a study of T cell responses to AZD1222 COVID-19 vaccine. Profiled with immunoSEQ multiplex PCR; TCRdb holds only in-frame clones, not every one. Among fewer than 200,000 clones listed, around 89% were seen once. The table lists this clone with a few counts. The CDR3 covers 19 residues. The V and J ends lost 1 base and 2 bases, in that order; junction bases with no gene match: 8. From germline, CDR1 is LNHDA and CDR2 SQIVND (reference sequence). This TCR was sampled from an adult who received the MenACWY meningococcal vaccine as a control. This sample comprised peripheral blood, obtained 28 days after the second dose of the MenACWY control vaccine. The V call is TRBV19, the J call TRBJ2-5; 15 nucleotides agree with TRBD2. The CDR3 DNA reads TGTGCCAGTAGTATAGGAAGCGGACTAGCGGGAGGGGCACAAGAGACCCAGTACTTC. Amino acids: CASSIGSGLAGGAQETQYF.